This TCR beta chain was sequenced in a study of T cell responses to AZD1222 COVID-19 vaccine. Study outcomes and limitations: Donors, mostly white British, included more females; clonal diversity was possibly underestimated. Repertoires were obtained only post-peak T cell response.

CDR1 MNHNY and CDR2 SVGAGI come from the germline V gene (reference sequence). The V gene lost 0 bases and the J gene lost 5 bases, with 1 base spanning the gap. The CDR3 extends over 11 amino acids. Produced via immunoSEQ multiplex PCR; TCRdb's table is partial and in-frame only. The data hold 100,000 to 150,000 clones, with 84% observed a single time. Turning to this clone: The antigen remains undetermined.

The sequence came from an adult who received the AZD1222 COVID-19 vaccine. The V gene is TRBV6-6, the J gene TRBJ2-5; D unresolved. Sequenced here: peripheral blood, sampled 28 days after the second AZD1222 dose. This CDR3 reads CASSYSETQYF. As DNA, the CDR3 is TGTGCCAGCAGTTACTCGGAGACCCAGTACTTC.